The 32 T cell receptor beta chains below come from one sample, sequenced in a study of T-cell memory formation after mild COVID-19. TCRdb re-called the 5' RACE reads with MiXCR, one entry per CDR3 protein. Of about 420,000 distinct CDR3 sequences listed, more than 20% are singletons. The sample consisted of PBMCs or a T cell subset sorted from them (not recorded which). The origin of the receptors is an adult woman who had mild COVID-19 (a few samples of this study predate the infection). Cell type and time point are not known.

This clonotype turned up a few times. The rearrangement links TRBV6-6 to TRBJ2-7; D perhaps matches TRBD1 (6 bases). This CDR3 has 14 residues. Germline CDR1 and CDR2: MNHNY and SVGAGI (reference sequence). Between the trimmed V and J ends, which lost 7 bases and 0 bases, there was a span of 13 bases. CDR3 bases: TGTGCCAGCACCGCAGTGGACAGCTCCTACGAGCAGTACTTC. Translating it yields CASTAVDSSYEQYF.

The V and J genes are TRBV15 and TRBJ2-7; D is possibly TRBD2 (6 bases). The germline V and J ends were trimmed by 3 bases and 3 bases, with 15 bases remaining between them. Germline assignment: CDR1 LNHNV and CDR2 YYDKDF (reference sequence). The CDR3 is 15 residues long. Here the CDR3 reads CATSSEPSAGYEQYF. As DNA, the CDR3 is TGTGCCACCAGCAGCGAACCTAGCGCTGGCTACGAGCAGTACTTC.

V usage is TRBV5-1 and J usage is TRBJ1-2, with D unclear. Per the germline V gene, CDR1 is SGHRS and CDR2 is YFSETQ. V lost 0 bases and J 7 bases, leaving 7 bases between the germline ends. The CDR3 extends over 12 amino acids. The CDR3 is CASSLVGFGYTF. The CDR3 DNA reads TGCGCCAGCAGCTTGGTGGGTTTTGGCTACACCTTC.

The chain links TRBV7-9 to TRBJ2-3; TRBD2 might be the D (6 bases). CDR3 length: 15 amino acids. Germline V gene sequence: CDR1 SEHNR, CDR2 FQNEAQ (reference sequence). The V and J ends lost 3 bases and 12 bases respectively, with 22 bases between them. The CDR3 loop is CASSFKSLPGLGQYF. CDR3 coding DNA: TGTGCCAGCAGCTTTAAGTCGCTACCGGGACTCGGTCAGTATTTT.

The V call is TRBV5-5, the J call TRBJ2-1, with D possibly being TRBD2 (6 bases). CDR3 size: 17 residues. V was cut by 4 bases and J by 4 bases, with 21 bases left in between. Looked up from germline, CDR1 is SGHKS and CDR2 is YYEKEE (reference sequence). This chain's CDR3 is CASSPQPGGAPYNEQFF. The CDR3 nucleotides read TGTGCCAGCAGCCCCCAGCCCGGCGGGGCACCTTACAATGAGCAGTTCTTC.

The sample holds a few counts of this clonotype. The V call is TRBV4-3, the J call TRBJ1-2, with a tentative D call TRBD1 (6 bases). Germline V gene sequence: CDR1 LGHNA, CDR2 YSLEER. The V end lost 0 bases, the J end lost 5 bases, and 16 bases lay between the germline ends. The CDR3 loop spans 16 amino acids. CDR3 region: CASSQDWGGGGYGYTF. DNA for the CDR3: TGCGCCAGCAGCCAAGATTGGGGGGGCGGTGGATATGGCTACACCTTC.

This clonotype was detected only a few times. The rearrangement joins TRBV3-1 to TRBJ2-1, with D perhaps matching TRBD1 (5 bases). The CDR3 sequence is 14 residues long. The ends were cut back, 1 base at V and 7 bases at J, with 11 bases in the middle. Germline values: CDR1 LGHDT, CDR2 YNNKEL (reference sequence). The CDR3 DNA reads TGTGCCAGCAGCCAAGTTGGGGCAACTAATGAGCAGTTCTTC. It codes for CASSQVGATNEQFF.

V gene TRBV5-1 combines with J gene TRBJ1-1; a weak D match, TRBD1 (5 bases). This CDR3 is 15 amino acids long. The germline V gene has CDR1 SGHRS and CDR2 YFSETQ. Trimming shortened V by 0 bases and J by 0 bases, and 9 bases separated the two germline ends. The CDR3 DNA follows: TGCGCCAGCAGCTTGGCGGGGGAGATGAACACTGAAGCTTTCTTT. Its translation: CASSLAGEMNTEAFF.

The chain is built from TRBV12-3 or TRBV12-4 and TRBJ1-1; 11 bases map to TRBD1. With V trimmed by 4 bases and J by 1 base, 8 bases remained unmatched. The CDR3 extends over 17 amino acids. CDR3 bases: TGTGCCAGCAGTTCGTGGGACAGGGGGGATAAGAACACTGAAGCTTTCTTT. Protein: CASSSWDRGDKNTEAFF.

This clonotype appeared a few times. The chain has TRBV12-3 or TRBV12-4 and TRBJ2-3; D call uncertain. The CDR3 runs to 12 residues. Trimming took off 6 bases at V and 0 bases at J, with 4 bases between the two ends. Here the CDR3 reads CASRYSTDTQYF. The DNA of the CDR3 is TGTGCCAGCAGGTATAGCACAGATACGCAGTATTTT.

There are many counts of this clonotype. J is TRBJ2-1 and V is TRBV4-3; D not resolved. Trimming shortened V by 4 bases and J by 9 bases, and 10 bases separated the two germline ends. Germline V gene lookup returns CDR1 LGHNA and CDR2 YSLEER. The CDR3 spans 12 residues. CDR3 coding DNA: TGCGCCAGCAGCCTAGATGGTAGTGAGCAGTTCTTC. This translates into CASSLDGSEQFF.

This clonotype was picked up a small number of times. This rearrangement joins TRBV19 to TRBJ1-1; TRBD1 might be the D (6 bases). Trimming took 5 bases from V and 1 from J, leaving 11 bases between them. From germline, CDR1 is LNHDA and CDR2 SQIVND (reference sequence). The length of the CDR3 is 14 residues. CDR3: CASSVLQGNTEAFF. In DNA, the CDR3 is TGTGCCAGTAGTGTGTTACAGGGGAACACTGAAGCTTTCTTT.

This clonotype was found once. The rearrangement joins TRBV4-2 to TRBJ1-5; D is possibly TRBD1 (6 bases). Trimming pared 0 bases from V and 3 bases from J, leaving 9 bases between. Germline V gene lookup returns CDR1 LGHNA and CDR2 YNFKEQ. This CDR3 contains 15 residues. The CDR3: CASSQDGTTNQPQHF. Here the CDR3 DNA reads TGTGCCAGCAGCCAAGACGGGACAACCAATCAGCCCCAGCATTTT.

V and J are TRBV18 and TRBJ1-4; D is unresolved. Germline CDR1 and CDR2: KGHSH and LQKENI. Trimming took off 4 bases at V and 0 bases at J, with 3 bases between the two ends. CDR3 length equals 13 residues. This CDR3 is CASSQTTNEKLFF. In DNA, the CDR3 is TGTGCCAGCTCACAGACAACTAATGAAAAACTGTTTTTT. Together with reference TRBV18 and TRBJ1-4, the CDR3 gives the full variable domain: NAGVMQNPRHLVRRRGQEARLRCSPMKGHSHVYWYRQLPEEGLKFMVYLQKENIIDESGMPKERFSAEFPKEGPSILRIQQVVRGDSAAYFCASSQTTNEKLFFGSGTQLSVL.

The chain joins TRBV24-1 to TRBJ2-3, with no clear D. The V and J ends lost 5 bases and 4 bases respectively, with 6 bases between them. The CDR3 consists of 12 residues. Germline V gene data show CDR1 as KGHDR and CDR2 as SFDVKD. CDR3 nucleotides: TGTGCCACCAGTGGTAGCCCAGATACGCAGTATTTT. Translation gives CATSGSPDTQYF.

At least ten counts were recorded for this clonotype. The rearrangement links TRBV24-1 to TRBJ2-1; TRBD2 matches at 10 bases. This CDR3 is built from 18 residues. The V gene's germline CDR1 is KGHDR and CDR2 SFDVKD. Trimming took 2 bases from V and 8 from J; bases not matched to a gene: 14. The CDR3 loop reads CATSDSAEASGRVYEQFF. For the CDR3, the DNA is TGTGCCACCAGTGATTCCGCGGAGGCTAGCGGGAGAGTATATGAGCAGTTCTTC.

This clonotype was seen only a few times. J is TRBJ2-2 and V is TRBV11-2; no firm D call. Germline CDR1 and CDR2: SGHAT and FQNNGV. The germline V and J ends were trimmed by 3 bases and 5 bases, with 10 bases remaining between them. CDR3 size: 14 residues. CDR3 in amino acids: CASSFLFGTGELFF. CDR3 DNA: TGTGCCAGCAGCTTTCTATTTGGGACCGGGGAGCTGTTTTTT.

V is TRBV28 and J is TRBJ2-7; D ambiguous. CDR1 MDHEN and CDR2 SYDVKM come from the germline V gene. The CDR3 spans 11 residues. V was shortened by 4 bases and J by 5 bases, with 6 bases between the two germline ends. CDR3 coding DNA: TGTGCCAGCAGTTGGTGGGACGAGCAGTACTTC. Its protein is CASSWWDEQYF.

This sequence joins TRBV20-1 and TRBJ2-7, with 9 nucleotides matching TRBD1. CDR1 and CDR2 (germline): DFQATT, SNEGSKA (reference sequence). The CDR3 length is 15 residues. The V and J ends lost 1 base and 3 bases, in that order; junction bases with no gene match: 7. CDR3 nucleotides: TGCAGTGCTAGAGCGGAAACAGGGGGCTTCTACGAGCAGTACTTC. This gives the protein CSARAETGGFYEQYF.

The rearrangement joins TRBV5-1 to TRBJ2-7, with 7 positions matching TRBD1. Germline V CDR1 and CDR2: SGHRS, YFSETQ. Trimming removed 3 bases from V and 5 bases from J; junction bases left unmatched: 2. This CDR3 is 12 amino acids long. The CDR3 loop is CASSSQGDEQYF. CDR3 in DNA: TGCGCCAGCAGCTCGCAGGGGGACGAGCAGTACTTC. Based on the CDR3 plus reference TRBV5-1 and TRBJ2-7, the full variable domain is KAGVTQTPRYLIKTRGQQVTLSCSPISGHRSVSWYQQTPGQGLQFLFEYFSETQRNKGNFPGRFSGRQFSNSRSEMNVSTLELGDSALYLCASSSQGDEQYFGPGTRLTVT.

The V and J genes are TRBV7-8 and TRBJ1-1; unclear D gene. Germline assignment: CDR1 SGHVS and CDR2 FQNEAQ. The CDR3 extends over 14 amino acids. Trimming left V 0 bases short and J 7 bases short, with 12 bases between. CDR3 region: CASSLAAWRFEAFF. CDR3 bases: TGTGCCAGCAGCTTAGCAGCTTGGAGGTTTGAAGCTTTCTTT.

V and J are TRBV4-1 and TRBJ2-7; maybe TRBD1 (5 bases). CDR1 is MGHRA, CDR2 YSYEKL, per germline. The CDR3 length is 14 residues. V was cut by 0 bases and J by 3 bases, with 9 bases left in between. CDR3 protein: CASSQDAGNYEQYF. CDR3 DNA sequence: TGCGCCAGCAGCCAAGATGCAGGGAACTACGAGCAGTACTTC.

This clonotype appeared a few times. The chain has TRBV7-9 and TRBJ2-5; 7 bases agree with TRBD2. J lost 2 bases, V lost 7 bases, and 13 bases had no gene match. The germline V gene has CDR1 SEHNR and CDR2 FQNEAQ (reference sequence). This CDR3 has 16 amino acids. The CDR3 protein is CASIYPSGISQETQYF. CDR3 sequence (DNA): TGTGCCAGCATTTATCCGAGCGGGATTTCACAAGAGACCCAGTACTTC. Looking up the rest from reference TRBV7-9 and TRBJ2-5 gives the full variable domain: DTGVSQNPRHKITKRGQNVTFRCDPISEHNRLYWYRQTLGQGPEFLTYFQNEAQLEKSRLLSDRFSAERPKGSFSTLEIQRTEQGDSAMYLCASIYPSGISQETQYFGPGTRLLVL.

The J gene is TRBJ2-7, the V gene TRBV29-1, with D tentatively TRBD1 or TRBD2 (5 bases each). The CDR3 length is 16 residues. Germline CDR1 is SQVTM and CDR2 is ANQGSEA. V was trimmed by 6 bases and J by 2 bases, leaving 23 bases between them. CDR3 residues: CSVLGVGGGKAYEQYF. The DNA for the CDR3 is TGCAGCGTATTAGGGGTCGGAGGTGGGAAGGCCTACGAGCAGTACTTC.

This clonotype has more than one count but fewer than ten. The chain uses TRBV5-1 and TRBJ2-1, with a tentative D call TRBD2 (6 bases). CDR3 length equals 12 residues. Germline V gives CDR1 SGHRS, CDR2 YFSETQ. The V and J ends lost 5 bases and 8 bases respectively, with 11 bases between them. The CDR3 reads CASSQTRDEQFF. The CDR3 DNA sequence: TGCGCCAGCAGTCAGACTAGGGATGAGCAGTTCTTC.

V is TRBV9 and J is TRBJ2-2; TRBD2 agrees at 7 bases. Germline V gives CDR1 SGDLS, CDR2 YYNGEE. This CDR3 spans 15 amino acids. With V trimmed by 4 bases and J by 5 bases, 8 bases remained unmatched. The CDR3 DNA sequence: TGTGCCAGCAGCCCCAGGCGGGAGAGGACCGGGGAGCTGTTTTTT. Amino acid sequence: CASSPRRERTGELFF.

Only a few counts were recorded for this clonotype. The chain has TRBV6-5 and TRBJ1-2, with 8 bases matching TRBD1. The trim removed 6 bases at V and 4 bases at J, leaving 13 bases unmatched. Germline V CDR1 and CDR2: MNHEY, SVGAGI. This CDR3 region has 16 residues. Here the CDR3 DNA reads TGTGCCAGCAGAGGCGGGCAGGACAGGGTGGCCTATGGCTACACCTTC. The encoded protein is CASRGGQDRVAYGYTF.

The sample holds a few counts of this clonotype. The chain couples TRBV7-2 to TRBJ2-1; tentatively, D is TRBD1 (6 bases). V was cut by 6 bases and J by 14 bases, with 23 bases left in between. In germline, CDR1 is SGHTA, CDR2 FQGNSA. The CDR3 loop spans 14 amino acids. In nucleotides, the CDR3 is TGTGCCAGCAGTGGCCTAGGGGGAGTCCGTCAGAAGTTCTTC. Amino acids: CASSGLGGVRQKFF.

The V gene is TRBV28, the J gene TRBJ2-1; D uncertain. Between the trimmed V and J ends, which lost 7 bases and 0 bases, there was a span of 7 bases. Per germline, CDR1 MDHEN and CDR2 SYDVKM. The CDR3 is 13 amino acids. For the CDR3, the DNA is TGTGCCAGCACGGCTAGCTCCTACAATGAGCAGTTCTTC. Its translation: CASTASSYNEQFF.

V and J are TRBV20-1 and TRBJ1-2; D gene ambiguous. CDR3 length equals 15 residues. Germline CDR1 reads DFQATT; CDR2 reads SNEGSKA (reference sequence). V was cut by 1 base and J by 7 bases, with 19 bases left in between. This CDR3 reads CSARAPGSVLGGYTF. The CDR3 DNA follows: TGCAGTGCTAGAGCCCCGGGCTCCGTCCTCGGTGGCTACACCTTC.

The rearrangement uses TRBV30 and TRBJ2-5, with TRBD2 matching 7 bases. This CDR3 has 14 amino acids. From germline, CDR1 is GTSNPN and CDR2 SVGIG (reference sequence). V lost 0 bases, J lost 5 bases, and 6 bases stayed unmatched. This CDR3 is CAWSVPGGRETQYF. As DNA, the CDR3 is TGTGCCTGGAGTGTCCCGGGGGGACGGGAGACCCAGTACTTC.

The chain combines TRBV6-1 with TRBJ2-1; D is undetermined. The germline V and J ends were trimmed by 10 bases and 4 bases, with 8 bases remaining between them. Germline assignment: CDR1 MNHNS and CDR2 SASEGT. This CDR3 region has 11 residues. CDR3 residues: CATTSYNEQFF. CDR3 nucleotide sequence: TGTGCCACCACGTCATACAATGAGCAGTTCTTC.